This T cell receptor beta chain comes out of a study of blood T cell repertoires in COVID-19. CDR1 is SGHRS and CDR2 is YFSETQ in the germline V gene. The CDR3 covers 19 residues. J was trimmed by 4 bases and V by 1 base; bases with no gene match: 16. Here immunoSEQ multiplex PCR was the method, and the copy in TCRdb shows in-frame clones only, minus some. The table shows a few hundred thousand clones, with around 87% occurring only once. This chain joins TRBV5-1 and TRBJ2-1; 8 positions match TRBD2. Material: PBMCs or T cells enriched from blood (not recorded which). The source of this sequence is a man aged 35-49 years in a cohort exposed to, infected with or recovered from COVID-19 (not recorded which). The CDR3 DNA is TGCGCCAGCAGCTTGACGGTTGGGAGCGGGAGAGGGGTGTACAATGAGCAGTTCTTC. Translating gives CASSLTVGSGRGVYNEQFF.